This T cell receptor beta chain was found in a study of blood T cell repertoires in COVID-19. Looked up from germline, CDR1 is GTSNPN and CDR2 is SVGIG (reference sequence). CDR3 size: 12 residues. Deletions cut 2 bases from V and 6 bases from J, with 11 bases between. The method was immunoSEQ multiplex PCR; TCRdb's version includes in-frame clones alone and lacks a portion of them. Among 150,000 to 200,000 clones listed, 80% to 90% were seen once. Specimen: peripheral blood. This clonotype originated in a man in his forties or fifties with active or convalescent COVID-19. V is TRBV30 and J is TRBJ2-7; D is possibly TRBD2 (6 bases). The CDR3 DNA reads as TGTGCCTGGAGTATGTCGGGAGTCGAGCAGTACTTC. The encoded protein is CAWSMSGVEQYF.